These 29 T cell receptor beta chains were sequenced from one sample in a study of CD8 T cells in ankylosing spondylitis. Their target antigens are unknown. Study-wide results and limits: Ankylosing spondylitis blood seemed to carry a telltale TCR beta motif made of several highly homologous variants.

In TCRdb, the 5' RACE reads were re-called with MiXCR into one record per CDR3 protein. The table has about 500,000 distinct CDR3 sequences, 12% seen once. Sequencing was carried out using blood, either unsorted or a sorted T cell fraction (not recorded which). Source of these receptors: a male donor with ankylosing spondylitis.

This clonotype was detected only a few times. The chain uses TRBV5-1 and TRBJ2-3, with 8 nucleotides matching TRBD1. The ends lost 1 base at V and 6 bases at J; junction bases unmatched: 1. The CDR3 extends over 13 amino acids. Per the germline V gene, CDR1 is SGHRS and CDR2 is YFSETQ. CDR3 DNA: TGCGCCAGCAGCTTGACAGGGGGGGATACGCAGTATTTT. Translated: CASSLTGGDTQYF.

This sequence joins TRBV5-5 and TRBJ2-7, with TRBD2 as a possible D gene (5 bases). V lost 0 bases and J lost 7, with 11 bases in between. Germline values: CDR1 SGHKS, CDR2 YYEKEE (reference sequence). The CDR3 length is 13 residues. The CDR3 sequence is CASSLVGWEEQYV. CDR3 sequence (DNA): TGTGCCAGCAGCTTGGTGGGGTGGGAGGAGCAGTACGTC.

This clonotype was recorded at least ten times. The gene calls are TRBV5-1 and TRBJ2-7; TRBD2 matches 7 bases. Germline V lookup: CDR1 SGHRS, CDR2 YFSETQ. CDR3 length: 15 residues. The V segment lost 5 bases and the J segment 3 bases; nucleotides outside the gene matches: 11. The CDR3 sequence: CASRDLSGGGYEQYF. CDR3 nucleotides: TGCGCCAGCAGAGATTTGTCGGGAGGTGGCTACGAGCAGTACTTC.

This clonotype has more than one count but fewer than ten. The chain has TRBV12-3 or TRBV12-4 and TRBJ1-2; D remains unclear. Trimming took 1 base from V and 2 from J, leaving 5 bases between them. The CDR3 runs to 13 residues. As DNA, the CDR3 is TGTGCCAGCAGTTTAGTTTCAAACTATGGCTACACCTTC. This codes for CASSLVSNYGYTF.

The chain links TRBV5-1 to TRBJ1-3, with a tentative D call TRBD1 (5 bases). Deletions cut 0 bases from V and 0 bases from J, with 13 bases between. The CDR3 has 17 amino acids. From germline, CDR1 is SGHRS and CDR2 YFSETQ. CDR3 nucleotides: TGCGCCAGCAGCTTGGAGGTGTCGGGGGGCTCTGGAAACACCATATATTTT. Protein: CASSLEVSGGSGNTIYF.

The chain is built from TRBV4-2 and TRBJ2-7, with TRBD2 identical over 11 bases. V lost 6 bases and J lost 4; bases outside the gene matches: 5. Germline V gene data show CDR1 as LGHNA and CDR2 as YNFKEQ. This CDR3 has 14 residues. CDR3: CASRLGTSGYEQYV. In nucleotides, the CDR3 is TGTGCCAGCAGACTCGGGACTAGCGGATACGAGCAGTACGTC.

The genes are TRBV7-2 and TRBJ1-1; 8 nucleotides line up with TRBD1. Germline values: CDR1 SGHTA, CDR2 FQGNSA. The CDR3 is 16 amino acids. J gave up 1 base and V 2 bases, and 6 bases lay outside the gene matches. This CDR3 reads CASSLPGGIRNTEAFF. The CDR3 nucleotides are TGTGCCAGCAGCTTACCAGGGGGCATTAGGAACACTGAAGCTTTCTTT.

The table lists this clonotype with many counts. The V and J genes are TRBV2 and TRBJ1-1; D gene unclear. Trimming removed 3 bases at V and 4 bases at J, with 3 bases between. CDR1 is SNHLY, CDR2 FYNNEI, per germline. CDR3 length equals 11 residues. The CDR3 sequence is CASSEFTEAFF. CDR3 DNA sequence: TGTGCCAGCAGTGAGTTCACTGAAGCTTTCTTT.

Points on this clonotype: One end of the junction does not line up with germline, which may come from a read error. This chain links TRBV6-5 with TRBJ2-5; D is possibly TRBD2 (6 bases). Germline CDR1 and CDR2: MNHEY and SVGAGI. The CDR3 has 14 amino acids. CDR3 in DNA: TGTGCCGGCAGTTTGGGGGGAGACCAAGAGACCCAGTACTTC. Translating it yields CAGSLGGDQETQYF.

This clonotype was picked up a small number of times. The genes are TRBV5-1 and TRBJ2-1, with 8 bases fitting TRBD1. Germline V lookup: CDR1 SGHRS, CDR2 YFSETQ. V was pared by 6 bases and J by 2 bases, with 7 bases of the junction left unmatched. This CDR3 is 15 amino acids long. The DNA of the CDR3 is TGCGCCAGCACAGGGGGCGACCACCCCTACAATGAGCAGTTCTTC. Protein: CASTGGDHPYNEQFF.

This clonotype has only a few counts. The V call is TRBV12-3 or TRBV12-4, the J call TRBJ1-1; D uncertain. Trimming removed 8 bases from V and 5 bases from J, with 18 bases in between. The CDR3 has 14 amino acids. Written as DNA, the CDR3 is TGTGCCAGCCTCACGCGTGGGGAAGGGACTGAAGCTTTCTTT. Its protein is CASLTRGEGTEAFF.

This chain uses TRBV28 with TRBJ2-2; 8 nucleotides line up with TRBD1. Germline V CDR1 and CDR2: MDHEN, SYDVKM. Trimming at V came to 5 bases and at J to 6 bases, leaving 8 bases not matched to a gene. The CDR3 loop spans 15 amino acids. CDR3 sequence: CASSPDRAVAGELFF. DNA for the CDR3: TGTGCCAGCAGTCCGGACAGGGCAGTGGCCGGGGAGCTGTTTTTT.

This chain connects TRBV14 to TRBJ2-5; 11 bases map to TRBD2. CDR1 is SGHDN, CDR2 FVKESK, per germline. The CDR3 sequence is 19 residues long. The J segment lost 2 bases and the V segment lost 1 base, leaving 12 bases of the junction unmatched. CDR3 in amino acids: CASSQGFGTSGIEQETQYF. CDR3 nucleotide sequence: TGTGCCAGCAGCCAAGGCTTCGGGACTAGCGGAATAGAACAAGAGACCCAGTACTTC.

In its sample, this clonotype was seen many times. This chain connects TRBV12-3 or TRBV12-4 to TRBJ2-7; a possible D gene is TRBD2 (6 bases). The V end was cut by 1 base, the J end by 7 bases, with 14 bases between. This CDR3 has 14 residues. The CDR3 reads CASSLERLALEQYF. The CDR3 nucleotides read TGTGCCAGCAGTTTAGAAAGGCTAGCGTTGGAGCAGTACTTC.

Ten or more counts support this clonotype. The rearrangement links TRBV5-1 to TRBJ2-4, with TRBD1 identical over 8 bases. This CDR3 has 17 amino acids. Trimming at V came to 0 bases and at J to 6 bases, leaving 11 bases not matched to a gene. Germline V gene sequence: CDR1 SGHRS, CDR2 YFSETQ. CDR3 DNA: TGCGCCAGCAGCTTGGCCGACGGACAGGGACAAGGAAACATTCAGTACTTC. Amino acid sequence: CASSLADGQGQGNIQYF.

The J gene is TRBJ2-2, the V gene TRBV5-1; D perhaps matches TRBD2 (5 bases). From germline, CDR1 is SGHRS and CDR2 YFSETQ. The ends were cut back, 3 bases at V and 5 bases at J, with 14 bases in the middle. The CDR3 covers 15 residues. The CDR3 spells CASSSSSRRTGELFF. The CDR3 region has the DNA TGCGCCAGCAGCTCCAGTAGCCGGAGGACCGGGGAGCTGTTTTTT.

This chain joins TRBV11-2 and TRBJ2-3; D might be TRBD1 (5 bases). The CDR3 is 14 amino acids. V lost 4 bases and J 14 bases, leaving 22 bases between the germline ends. The germline V gene encodes CDR1 SGHAT and CDR2 FQNNGV. This chain's CDR3 is CASSSGSDTGPGYF. The CDR3 nucleotides read TGTGCCAGCAGCTCAGGGTCGGATACGGGCCCCGGGTATTTT. The full variable domain, in which reference TRBV11-2 and TRBJ2-3 provide the parts outside the CDR3, is EAGVAQSPRYKIIEKRQSVAFWCNPISGHATLYWYQQILGQGPKLLIQFQNNGVVDDSQLPKDRFSAERLKGVDSTLKIQPAKLEDSAVYLCASSSGSDTGPGYFGPGTRLTVL.

This clonotype has a handful of counts. V and J are TRBV2 and TRBJ1-1; D is undetermined. Per germline, CDR1 SNHLY and CDR2 FYNNEI. This CDR3 is built from 15 residues. V was pared by 6 bases and J by 3 bases, with 17 bases between. The CDR3 nucleotides are TGTGCCAGCAGGCGGAGCGTGGGGAAGGACACTGAAGCTTTCTTT. This sequence encodes CASRRSVGKDTEAFF.

This clonotype was detected many times. J is TRBJ1-2 and V is TRBV12-3 or TRBV12-4; a possible D gene is TRBD1 (5 bases). The V end lost 3 bases, the J end lost 7 bases, and 9 bases lay between the germline ends. This CDR3 spans 12 amino acids. CDR3 amino acids: CASSLRGFGYTF. The DNA of the CDR3 is TGTGCCAGCAGTTTGAGGGGCTTTGGCTACACCTTC.

The chain combines TRBV18 with TRBJ2-5; 9 bases are a match to TRBD1. V lost 3 bases to trimming and J lost 1 base; unmatched junction nucleotides: 3. The CDR3 is 15 amino acids. Germline V gives CDR1 KGHSH, CDR2 LQKENI. The CDR3 DNA follows: TGTGCCAGCTCACCCGCGACAGGGGGCCAAGAGACCCAGTACTTC. Protein product: CASSPATGGQETQYF.

This chain joins TRBV20-1 and TRBJ2-7; D possibly uses TRBD1 or TRBD2 (5 bases each). The CDR3 length is 13 residues. V lost 1 base to trimming and J lost 6 bases, with 13 bases between them. CDR1 DFQATT and CDR2 SNEGSKA come from the germline V gene (reference sequence). CDR3 region: CSARVHGTGEQYV. CDR3 DNA sequence: TGCAGTGCTAGAGTTCATGGGACCGGCGAGCAGTACGTC.

This clonotype was counted between two and nine times. The chain uses TRBV20-1 and TRBJ1-4, with 8 bases fitting TRBD1. The CDR3 length is 16 residues. With V trimmed by 6 bases and J by 8 bases, 17 bases remained unmatched. CDR1 is DFQATT, CDR2 SNEGSKA, per germline (reference sequence). This chain's CDR3 is CSATREADRANEKLFF. The CDR3 DNA reads TGCAGTGCGACGAGAGAGGCGGACAGGGCAAACGAAAAACTGTTTTTT.

CDR3 protein: CATSRDLGGNQPQHF. The CDR3 DNA is TGTGCCACCAGCAGAGACCTTGGGGGCAATCAGCCCCAGCATTTT. This chain connects TRBV15 to TRBJ1-5; no clear D. Germline values: CDR1 LNHNV, CDR2 YYDKDF (reference sequence). Trimming took off 0 bases at V and 2 bases at J, with 8 bases between the two ends. CDR3 size: 15 residues.

This chain uses TRBV7-9 with TRBJ2-5; TRBD1 matches at 7 bases. CDR3 length: 15 residues. J gave up 1 base and V 5 bases, and 7 bases lay outside the gene matches. From germline, CDR1 is SEHNR and CDR2 FQNEAQ (reference sequence). This CDR3 reads CASSEGTAAQETQYF. In DNA form, the CDR3 reads TGTGCCAGCAGCGAGGGGACAGCCGCCCAAGAGACCCAGTACTTC. Full variable domain (remainder filled in from reference TRBV7-9 and TRBJ2-5): DTGVSQNPRHKITKRGQNVTFRCDPISEHNRLYWYRQTLGQGPEFLTYFQNEAQLEKSRLLSDRFSAERPKGSFSTLEIQRTEQGDSAMYLCASSEGTAAQETQYFGPGTRLLVL.

This clonotype was seen only a few times. The chain combines TRBV6-1 with TRBJ2-7; D possibly corresponds to TRBD2 (6 bases). Germline V gives CDR1 MNHNS, CDR2 SASEGT. Trimming took 6 bases from V and 6 from J, leaving 15 bases between them. The CDR3 is made up of 13 amino acids. This CDR3 reads CASRHTGGGEQYV. CDR3 nucleotides: TGTGCCAGCAGACACACTGGGGGAGGCGAGCAGTACGTC.

The rearrangement links TRBV7-8 to TRBJ2-2; no definite D call. Looked up from germline, CDR1 is SGHVS and CDR2 is FQNEAQ. The CDR3 is 13 residues long. The ends were cut back, 0 bases at V and 7 bases at J, with 6 bases in the middle. The DNA of the CDR3 is TGTGCCAGCAGCTTAGCTGTTGTCGGGGAGCTGTTTTTT. As protein: CASSLAVVGELFF.

This clonotype has only a few counts. V gene TRBV7-7 combines with J gene TRBJ2-2, with 8 bases fitting TRBD2. Germline V CDR1 and CDR2: SSHAT, FNYEAQ (reference sequence). Trimming took 5 bases from V and 3 from J; bases not matched to a gene: 8. The length of the CDR3 is 16 residues. CDR3 coding DNA: TGTGCCAGCAGCCCGGTTGCTAGCGGGTACACCGGGGAGCTGTTTTTT. Translated: CASSPVASGYTGELFF.

The J gene is TRBJ1-1, the V gene TRBV20-1; D unclear. Trimming took 5 bases from V and 0 from J, leaving 4 bases between them. Germline V gene sequence: CDR1 DFQATT, CDR2 SNEGSKA (reference sequence). CDR3 length equals 11 residues. The CDR3 sequence: CSAPVNTEAFF. CDR3 DNA: TGCAGTGCTCCAGTGAACACTGAAGCTTTCTTT.

This clonotype was recorded only once. The V gene is TRBV30, the J gene TRBJ1-2, with TRBD1 matching over 10 bases. V shed 7 bases and J 8 bases; nucleotides not matched to a gene: 13. The CDR3 is made up of 14 amino acids. Per the germline V gene, CDR1 is GTSNPN and CDR2 is SVGIG (reference sequence). The CDR3 nucleotides read TGTGCCTCGGACAGGGGGTCCGCGGCGCGAGGCTACACCTTC. This gives the protein CASDRGSAARGYTF.